This T cell receptor beta chain was identified during a study of T cells in Graves' hyperthyroidism and ophthalmopathy. Amplification yielded TCR beta CDR3 regions, with RNA transcripts as the source. In the first-round RT-PCR of the TCR CDR3, the HTBI primer set was used. One entry per CDR3 protein, called by TCRdb with MiXCR from the multiplex PCR reads. This sample has hundreds of thousands of distinct CDR3 sequences; over 12% occur once, and the top ten carry approximately 13%. Points from the study as a whole: The model forecast ophthalmopathy, anticipating it by a median around 6.5 months before onset.

About this clonotype: Its cognate antigen is unknown.

The sequence derives from a man between 18 and 35 years old with Graves' ophthalmopathy. Material for sequencing was blood.

CDR3 sequence reads: CASSSPGQPPNQPQHF. CDR3 nucleotide sequence: TGTGCCAGCAGTTCCCCGGGACAGCCGCCCAATCAGCCCCAGCATTTT. This sequence joins TRBV12-3 or TRBV12-4 and TRBJ1-5; 7 nucleotides align to TRBD1. V lost 4 bases to trimming and J lost 3 bases; unmatched junction nucleotides: 9. The CDR3 spans 16 residues.